These 23 T cell receptor beta chains originate from one sample sequenced in a study of graft-versus-host responses after intestinal transplantation. Produced via immunoSEQ multiplex PCR; TCRdb's table is partial and in-frame only. This sample yields 150,000 or so clones, of which about 90% are seen a single time; about 0.18% belongs to the top ten. The antigens these receptors bind are not known. The specimen comprised unstimulated CD4+ T cells sorted from spleen or lymph node cells, sampled before intestinal transplant. These receptor sequences come from a human donor who received an intestinal transplant.

J is TRBJ2-7 and V is TRBV7-2; 8 bases are a match to TRBD2. The V segment lost 1 base and the J segment 1 base; nucleotides outside the gene matches: 6. This CDR3 has 16 amino acids. Germline V gene sequence: CDR1 SGHTA, CDR2 FQGNSA. The CDR3 reads CASSLVSTSESYEQYF. The CDR3 DNA follows: TGTGCCAGCAGCTTAGTATCGACTAGCGAATCCTACGAGCAGTACTTC.

The chain carries TRBV11-2 and TRBJ1-2; 7 nucleotides line up with TRBD1. The trim removed 4 bases at V and 7 bases at J, leaving 12 bases unmatched. This CDR3 spans 15 amino acids. The germline CDR1 and CDR2 sequences are SGHAT and FQNNGV. This chain's CDR3 is CASSYRPGTEFGYTF. In DNA form, the CDR3 reads TGTGCCAGCAGCTATCGTCCAGGGACAGAATTTGGCTACACCTTC. The full variable domain, in which reference TRBV11-2 and TRBJ1-2 provide the parts outside the CDR3, is EAGVAQSPRYKIIEKRQSVAFWCNPISGHATLYWYQQILGQGPKLLIQFQNNGVVDDSQLPKDRFSAERLKGVDSTLKIQPAKLEDSAVYLCASSYRPGTEFGYTFGSGTRLTVV.

V gene TRBV28 combines with J gene TRBJ2-1, with 15 bases aligning to TRBD2. This CDR3 has 16 residues. Trimming at V came to 6 bases and at J to 4 bases, leaving 4 bases not matched to a gene. Looked up from germline, CDR1 is MDHEN and CDR2 is SYDVKM. The CDR3, as DNA: TGTGCCAGCAGAGGGACTAGCGGGAGGTCGTACAATGAGCAGTTCTTC. This encodes CASRGTSGRSYNEQFF.

The rearrangement uses TRBV5-1 and TRBJ1-2, with D possibly TRBD1 on 5 matching bases. CDR3 length: 12 amino acids. CDR1 and CDR2 (germline): SGHRS, YFSETQ. The germline V and J ends were trimmed by 5 bases and 3 bases, with 8 bases remaining between them. The CDR3 DNA reads TGCGCCAGCAGTTCCAGGGACTATGGCTACACCTTC. This gives the protein CASSSRDYGYTF.

V gene TRBV18 combines with J gene TRBJ2-1; 8 bases line up with TRBD2. Germline CDR1 reads KGHSH; CDR2 reads LQKENI. This CDR3 comprises 15 residues. V lost 2 bases and J lost 3; bases outside the gene matches: 3. The CDR3 bases are TGTGCCAGCTCACCAGGACTAGCTCTCTACAATGAGCAGTTCTTC. Residues: CASSPGLALYNEQFF.

The chain employs TRBV4-1 and TRBJ1-6; D is possibly TRBD1 (6 bases). From germline, CDR1 is MGHRA and CDR2 YSYEKL. The CDR3 extends over 17 amino acids. The germline V and J ends were trimmed by 1 base and 4 bases, with 14 bases remaining between them. The CDR3 reads CASSQGQDDFYNSPLHF. CDR3 DNA sequence: TGCGCCAGCAGCCAAGGACAGGACGACTTTTATAATTCACCCCTCCACTTT.

This rearrangement joins TRBV27 to TRBJ2-3; 15 bases fit TRBD2. Germline CDR1 reads MNHEY; CDR2 reads SMNVEV (reference sequence). The CDR3 length is 18 residues. V gave up 4 bases and J gave up 5 bases; unmatched junction bases: 10. CDR3 sequence (DNA): TGTGCCAGCAGTTCGGGACTAGCGGGAGGCGCCCGAGGAGATACGCAGTATTTT. It encodes CASSSGLAGGARGDTQYF.

This chain joins TRBV25-1 and TRBJ1-2; D is perhaps TRBD1 (6 bases). Trimming left V 1 base short and J 5 bases short, with 11 bases between. Germline V lookup: CDR1 MGHDK, CDR2 SYGVNS. This CDR3 contains 14 residues. CDR3 bases: TGTGCCAGCAGTGAATTAGGGGGTTGGTATGGCTACACCTTC. This codes for CASSELGGWYGYTF.

This chain joins TRBV19 and TRBJ2-7, with D tentatively TRBD1 or TRBD2 (5 bases each). The CDR3 is 15 residues long. CDR1 and CDR2 from the germline V gene are LNHDA and SQIVND (reference sequence). The V gene lost 4 bases and the J gene lost 2 bases, with 15 bases spanning the gap. CDR3 sequence (DNA): TGTGCCAGTAGTAATGAGGGACGCCCACCCTACGAGCAGTACTTC. Residues: CASSNEGRPPYEQYF. The variable domain in full, completed from reference TRBV19 and TRBJ2-7, reads DGGITQSPKYLFRKEGQNVTLSCEQNLNHDAMYWYRQDPGQGLRLIYYSQIVNDFQKGDIAEGYSVSREKKESFPLTVTSAQKNPTAFYLCASSNEGRPPYEQYFGPGTRLTVT.

This chain connects TRBV11-2 to TRBJ2-3; D might be TRBD1 (5 bases). The CDR3 length is 14 residues. Per the germline V gene, CDR1 is SGHAT and CDR2 is FQNNGV. Trimming left V 2 bases short and J 2 bases short, with 8 bases between. For the CDR3, the DNA is TGTGCCAGCAGCTTATGGGGCTACACAGATACGCAGTATTTT. Its translation is CASSLWGYTDTQYF.

A note on this clone: A junction end diverges from the germline sequence, so it may reflect a read error. This rearrangement joins TRBV28 to TRBJ1-2, with D perhaps matching TRBD1 (5 bases). CDR3 length: 11 residues. Per the germline V gene, CDR1 is MDHEN and CDR2 is SYDVKM. The CDR3, as DNA: TGTGCCAGCAGTTCCGGGGCAGGGACCTCCTTC. It specifies CASSSGAGTSF.

This chain connects TRBV30 to TRBJ2-5; D unclear. V lost 3 bases to trimming and J lost 3 bases, with 5 bases between them. The CDR3 is 11 amino acids. CDR1 is GTSNPN and CDR2 is SVGIG in the germline V gene (reference sequence). The CDR3 DNA reads TGTGCCTGGAGCGCTGAAGAGACCCAGTACTTC. It translates to CAWSAEETQYF.

The genes are TRBV2 and TRBJ1-5; D is perhaps TRBD1 (5 bases). V was clipped by 3 bases and J by 7 bases, with 10 bases between them. The CDR3 covers 13 residues. The germline V gene has CDR1 SNHLY and CDR2 FYNNEI. The CDR3 is CASSDRVRQPQHF. The CDR3 region has the DNA TGTGCCAGCAGTGACAGGGTTAGGCAGCCCCAGCATTTT. Looking up the rest from reference TRBV2 and TRBJ1-5 gives the full variable domain: EPEVTQTPSHQVTQMGQEVILRCVPISNHLYFYWYRQILGQKVEFLVSFYNNEISEKSEIFDDQFSVERPDGSNFTLKIRSTKLEDSAMYFCASSDRVRQPQHFGDGTRLSIL.

This sequence joins TRBV28 and TRBJ2-3, with D perhaps matching TRBD1 or TRBD2 (5 bases each). The germline V gene encodes CDR1 MDHEN and CDR2 SYDVKM. Trimming removed 4 bases from V and 0 bases from J, with 20 bases in between. The CDR3 is made up of 18 amino acids. The CDR3 coding sequence is TGTGCCAGCAGTTATCCTCTAGGGACCGGTGCTAGCACAGATACGCAGTATTTT. It is translated as CASSYPLGTGASTDTQYF.

The chain has TRBV27 and TRBJ2-5; D is perhaps TRBD1 (6 bases). Matching the DNA end better, TRBJ2-7 makes the J call doubtful. The CDR3 consists of 16 residues. CDR1 is MNHEY, CDR2 SMNVEV, per germline (reference sequence). CDR3 region: CASTHRGDNPNYEQYF. Here the CDR3 DNA reads TGTGCCAGCACTCACCGAGGGGACAATCCAAACTACGAGCAGTACTTC.

With respect to this clone: The junction departs from germline at one end; a sequencing error may be responsible. The chain employs TRBV5-1 and TRBJ1-3; 7 bases agree with TRBD1. Germline CDR1 and CDR2: SGHRS and YFSETQ. This CDR3 has 17 amino acids. The CDR3 DNA reads as TGCGCCAGCAGCTTAGTTGTAGGCGGCCGGACAGGAACGTCACCCATTTTT. Translating it yields CASSLVVGGRTGTSPIF. Together with reference TRBV5-1 and TRBJ1-3, the CDR3 gives the full variable domain: KAGVTQTPRYLIKTRGQQVTLSCSPISGHRSVSWYQQTPGQGLQFLFEYFSETQRNKGNFPGRFSGRQFSNSRSEMNVSTLELGDSALYLCASSLVVGGRTGTSPIFGEGSWLTVV.

J is TRBJ2-7 and V is TRBV19; 8 bases align to TRBD2. The V gene end was trimmed by 5 bases and the J gene end by 4 bases; junction bases not matched to a gene: 7. CDR3 size: 14 residues. The germline CDR1 and CDR2 sequences are LNHDA and SQIVND (reference sequence). The CDR3 region is CASSARLASYEQYF. CDR3 sequence (DNA): TGTGCCAGTAGTGCCCGACTAGCGTCATACGAGCAGTACTTC.

The rearrangement uses TRBV4-1 and TRBJ2-7; 7 bases align to TRBD2. Germline CDR1 MGHRA, CDR2 YSYEKL. The CDR3 loop spans 16 amino acids. After removal of 6 bases from V and 4 bases from J, the junction contained 15 bases not matched to a gene. In DNA form, the CDR3 reads TGCGCCAGCAGTTCCCGACGGAAGGCGGGAGAGTACGAGCAGTACTTC. It codes for CASSSRRKAGEYEQYF.

V gene TRBV28 combines with J gene TRBJ2-7, with 11 bases matching TRBD1. This CDR3 is 15 amino acids long. Germline V gene lookup returns CDR1 MDHEN and CDR2 SYDVKM. The ends lost 7 bases at V and 7 bases at J; junction bases unmatched: 12. The CDR3 nucleotides read TGTGCCAGCACCCCCGGGACAGGGGGAACCCCAGAGCAGTACTTC. It codes for CASTPGTGGTPEQYF.

This chain joins TRBV5-1 and TRBJ2-5, with D perhaps TRBD2 (6 bases). There are 16 residues in the CDR3. V was trimmed by 0 bases and J by 2 bases, leaving 14 bases between them. Germline values: CDR1 SGHRS, CDR2 YFSETQ. CDR3 sequence: CASSLGGGARQETQYF. The CDR3 DNA is TGCGCCAGCAGCTTGGGTGGAGGGGCTCGGCAAGAGACCCAGTACTTC.

This clone was counted a single time. The chain uses TRBV4-1 and TRBJ1-6; no clear D. The V end lost 0 bases, the J end lost 8 bases, and 17 bases lay between the germline ends. The CDR3 runs to 17 residues. Germline lookup yields CDR1 MGHRA and CDR2 YSYEKL. The DNA for the CDR3 is TGCGCCAGCAGCCAAGATGTGGCTTATGATTTTGATTCACCCCTCCACTTT. Translating it yields CASSQDVAYDFDSPLHF.

The chain combines TRBV7-8 with TRBJ1-5, with D maybe TRBD1 (6 bases). The CDR3 has 15 residues. CDR1 is SGHVS and CDR2 is FQNEAQ in the germline V gene. V was trimmed by 5 bases and J by 0 bases, leaving 11 bases between them. In DNA, the CDR3 is TGTGCCAGCAGCCCGGACAGATTTAGCAATCAGCCCCAGCATTTT. The encoded protein is CASSPDRFSNQPQHF. The entire variable domain, with the rest obtained from reference TRBV7-8 and TRBJ1-5, is as follows: GAGVSQSPRYKVAKRGQDVALRCDPISGHVSLFWYQQALGQGPEFLTYFQNEAQLDKSGLPSDRFFAERPEGSVSTLKIQRTQQEDSAVYLCASSPDRFSNQPQHFGDGTRLSIL.

The chain couples TRBV5-1 to TRBJ2-7, with TRBD2 matching 7 bases. The CDR3 covers 14 residues. Germline assignment: CDR1 SGHRS and CDR2 YFSETQ. The trim removed 2 bases at V and 2 bases at J, leaving 4 bases unmatched. The CDR3: CASSLSGGPYEQYF. CDR3 in DNA: TGCGCCAGCAGCTTATCGGGAGGACCCTACGAGCAGTACTTC.